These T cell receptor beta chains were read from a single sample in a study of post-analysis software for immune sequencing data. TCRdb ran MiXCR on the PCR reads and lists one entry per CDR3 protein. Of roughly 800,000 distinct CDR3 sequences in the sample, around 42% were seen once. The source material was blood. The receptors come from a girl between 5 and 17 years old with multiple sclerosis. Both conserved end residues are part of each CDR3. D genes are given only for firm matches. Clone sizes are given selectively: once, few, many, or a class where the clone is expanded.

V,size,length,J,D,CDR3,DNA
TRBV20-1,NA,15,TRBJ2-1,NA,CSARNPGVEKDEQFF,TGCAGTGCCCGGAACCCGGGAGTAGAGAAAGATGAGCAGTTCTTC
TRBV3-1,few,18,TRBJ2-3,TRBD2,CASSQGLAGGPLSDTQYF,TGTGCCAGCAGCCAAGGCCTAGCGGGAGGGCCTCTCTCAGATACGCAGTATTTT
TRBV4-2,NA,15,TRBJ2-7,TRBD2,CASSPSTSGVHEQYF,TGTGCCAGCAGCCCTTCGACTAGCGGAGTCCACGAGCAGTACTTC
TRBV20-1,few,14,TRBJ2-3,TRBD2,CSARMLAGEDTQYF,TGCAGTGCTAGAATGCTAGCGGGAGAAGATACGCAGTATTTT
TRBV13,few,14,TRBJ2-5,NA,CASGDGDSQETQYF,TGTGCCAGCGGGGATGGGGATAGCCAAGAGACCCAGTACTTC
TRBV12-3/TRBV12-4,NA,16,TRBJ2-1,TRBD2,CASTLGTSGSMDEQFF,TGTGCCAGCACCCTAGGGACTAGCGGGAGTATGGATGAGCAGTTCTTC
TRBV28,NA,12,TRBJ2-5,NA,CASSLEAGEQYF,TGTGCCAGCAGTTTAGAAGCGGGTGAGCAGTACTTC
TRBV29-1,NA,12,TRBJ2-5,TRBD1,CSVAVTGETQYF,TGCAGCGTAGCAGTGACAGGGGAGACCCAGTACTTC
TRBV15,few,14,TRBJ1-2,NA,CATSRELGNYGYTF,TGTGCCACCAGCAGAGAATTGGGGAACTATGGCTACACCTTC
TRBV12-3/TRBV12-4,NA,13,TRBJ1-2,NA,CASSLGQINGYTF,TGTGCCAGCAGCCTCGGACAAATTAATGGCTACACCTTC
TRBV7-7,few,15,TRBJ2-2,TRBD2,CASSAGLAGTGELFF,TGTGCTAGCAGCGCGGGACTAGCGGGAACCGGGGAGCTGTTTTTT
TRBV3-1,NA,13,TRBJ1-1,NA,CASSQVQPSEAFF,TGTGCCAGCAGCCAAGTACAGCCATCTGAAGCTTTCTTT
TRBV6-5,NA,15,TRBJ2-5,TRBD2,CASSAPGLARETQYF,TGTGCCAGCAGTGCACCGGGACTAGCGCGAGAGACCCAGTACTTC
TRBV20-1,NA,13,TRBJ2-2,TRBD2,CSAMSGATGELFF,TGCAGTGCCATGAGCGGGGCCACCGGGGAGCTGTTTTTT
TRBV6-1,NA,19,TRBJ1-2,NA,CASSTLSPENRNPYYGYTF,TGTGCCAGCAGTACCCTGAGCCCCGAGAACAGGAACCCCTACTATGGCTACACCTTC
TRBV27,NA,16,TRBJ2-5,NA,CASSGIADRAGNEQYF,TGTGCCAGCAGTGGCATAGCGGACCGGGCGGGTAATGAGCAGTACTTC
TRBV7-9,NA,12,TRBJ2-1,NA,CAGSQDQDEQFF,TGTGCCGGCAGCCAGGACCAGGATGAGCAGTTCTTC
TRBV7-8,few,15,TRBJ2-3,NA,CASSWANVYTDTQYF,TGTGCCAGCAGCTGGGCTAACGTGTACACAGATACGCAGTATTTT
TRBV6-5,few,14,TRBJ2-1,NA,CASSSPSRHNEQFF,TGTGCCAGCAGTTCTCCAAGCAGGCACAATGAGCAGTTCTTC
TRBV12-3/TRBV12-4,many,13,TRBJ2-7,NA,CASRPTGSYEQYF,TGTGCCAGCAGGCCGACAGGATCCTACGAGCAGTACTTC
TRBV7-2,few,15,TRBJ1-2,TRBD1,CASSLPGQGGGGYTF,TGTGCCAGCAGCTTACCAGGACAGGGCGGCGGAGGCTACACCTTC
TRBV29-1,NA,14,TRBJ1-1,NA,CSVEGPGGKTEAFF,TGCAGCGTTGAAGGTCCCGGGGGGAAAACTGAAGCTTTCTTT
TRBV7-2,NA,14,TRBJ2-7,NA,CASNIDISSYEQYF,TGTGCCAGCAATATAGATATCTCGTCCTACGAGCAGTACTTC
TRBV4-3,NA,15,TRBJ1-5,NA,CASSQVLGGAGPQHF,TGCGCCAGCAGCCAAGTTTTAGGCGGTGCGGGGCCCCAGCATTTT
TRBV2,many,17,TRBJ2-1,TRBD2,CASSKTSGNPSYNEQFF,TGTGCCAGCAGTAAGACTAGCGGGAATCCGTCCTACAATGAGCAGTTCTTC
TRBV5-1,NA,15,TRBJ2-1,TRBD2,CATHTGAGGYNEQFF,TGCGCCACCCACACTGGAGCGGGAGGTTACAATGAGCAGTTCTTC
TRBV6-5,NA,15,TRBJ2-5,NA,CASGYSPQDQETQYF,TGTGCCAGCGGTTACTCTCCACAAGACCAAGAGACCCAGTACTTC
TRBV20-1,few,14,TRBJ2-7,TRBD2,CSALSGASSYEQYF,TGCAGTGCCCTTAGCGGGGCGAGCTCCTACGAGCAGTACTTC
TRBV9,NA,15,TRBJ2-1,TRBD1,CASSPDRESRNEQFF,TGTGCCAGCAGCCCAGACAGGGAGTCCCGCAATGAGCAGTTCTTC
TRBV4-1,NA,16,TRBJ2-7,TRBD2,CASSQGGGGSPYEQYF,TGCGCCAGCAGCCAAGGGGGCGGGGGATCCCCCTACGAGCAGTACTTC
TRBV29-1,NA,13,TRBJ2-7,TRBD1,CSAGTGDAYEQYF,TGCAGCGCAGGGACAGGGGACGCCTACGAGCAGTACTTC
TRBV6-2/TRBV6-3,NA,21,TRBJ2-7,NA,CASSYSKGYSRNHGGSYEQYF,TGTGCCAGCAGTTACTCGAAGGGATACAGCAGAAACCACGGGGGATCCTACGAGCAGTACTTC
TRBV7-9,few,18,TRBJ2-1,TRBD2,CASSLEGSAGVPHNEQFF,TGTGCCAGCAGCTTAGAGGGTAGCGCGGGAGTCCCCCACAATGAGCAGTTCTTC
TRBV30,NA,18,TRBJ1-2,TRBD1,CAWSELDLRQGGKYGYTF,TGTGCCTGGAGCGAACTCGACCTCCGACAGGGAGGGAAGTATGGCTACACCTTC